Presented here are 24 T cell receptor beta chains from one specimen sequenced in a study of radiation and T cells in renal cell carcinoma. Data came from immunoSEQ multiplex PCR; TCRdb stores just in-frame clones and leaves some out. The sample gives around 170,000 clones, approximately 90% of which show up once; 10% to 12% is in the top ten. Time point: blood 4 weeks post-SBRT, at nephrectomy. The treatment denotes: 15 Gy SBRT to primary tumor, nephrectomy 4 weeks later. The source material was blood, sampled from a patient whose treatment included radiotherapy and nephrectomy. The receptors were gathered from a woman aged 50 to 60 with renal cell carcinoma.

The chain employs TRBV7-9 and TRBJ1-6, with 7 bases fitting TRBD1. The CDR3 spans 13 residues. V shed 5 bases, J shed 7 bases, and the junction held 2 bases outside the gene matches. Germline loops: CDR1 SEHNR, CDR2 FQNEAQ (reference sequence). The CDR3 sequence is CASSMGQNSPLHF. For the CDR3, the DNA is TGTGCCAGCAGCATGGGACAGAATTCACCCCTCCACTTT.

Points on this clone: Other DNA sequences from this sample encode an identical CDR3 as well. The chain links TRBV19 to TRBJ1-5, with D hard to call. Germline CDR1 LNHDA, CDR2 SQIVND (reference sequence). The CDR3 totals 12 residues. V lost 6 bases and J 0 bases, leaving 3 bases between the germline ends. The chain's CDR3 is CASRDSNQPQHF. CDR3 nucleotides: TGTGCCAGTAGGGATAGCAATCAGCCCCAGCATTTT.

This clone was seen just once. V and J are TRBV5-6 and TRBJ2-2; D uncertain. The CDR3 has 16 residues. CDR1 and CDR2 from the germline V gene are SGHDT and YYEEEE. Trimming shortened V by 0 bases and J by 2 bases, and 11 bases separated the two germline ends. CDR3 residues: CASSLGLGYNTGELFF. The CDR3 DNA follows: TGTGCCAGCAGCTTGGGTCTGGGTTACAACACCGGGGAGCTGTTTTTT.

The DNA of the CDR3 is TGCGCCAGCAGCTTGCACTATGGCAGCCCCTACGAGCAGTACTTC. Translation gives CASSLHYGSPYEQYF. V gene TRBV5-1 combines with J gene TRBJ2-7; D is unresolved. Germline assignment: CDR1 SGHRS and CDR2 YFSETQ. Trimming took off 1 base at V and 2 bases at J, with 13 bases between the two ends. The CDR3 extends over 15 amino acids. Looking up the rest from reference TRBV5-1 and TRBJ2-7 gives the full variable domain: KAGVTQTPRYLIKTRGQQVTLSCSPISGHRSVSWYQQTPGQGLQFLFEYFSETQRNKGNFPGRFSGRQFSNSRSEMNVSTLELGDSALYLCASSLHYGSPYEQYFGPGTRLTVT.

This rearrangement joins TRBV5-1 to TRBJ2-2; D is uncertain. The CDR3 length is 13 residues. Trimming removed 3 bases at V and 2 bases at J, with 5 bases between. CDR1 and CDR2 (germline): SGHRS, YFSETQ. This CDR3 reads CASSSYNTGELFF. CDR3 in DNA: TGCGCCAGCAGCTCTTATAACACCGGGGAGCTGTTTTTT.

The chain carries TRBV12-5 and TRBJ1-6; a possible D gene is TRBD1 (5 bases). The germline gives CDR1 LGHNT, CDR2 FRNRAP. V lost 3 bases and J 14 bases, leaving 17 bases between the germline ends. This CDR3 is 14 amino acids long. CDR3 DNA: TGTGCTAGTGGTTTACAGGATGAGCTTGTCGCCCTCCACTTT. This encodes CASGLQDELVALHF.

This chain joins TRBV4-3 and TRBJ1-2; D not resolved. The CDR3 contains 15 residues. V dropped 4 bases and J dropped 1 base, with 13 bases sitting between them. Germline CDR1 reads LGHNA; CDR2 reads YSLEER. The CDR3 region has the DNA TGCGCCAGCAGCCCTCAGGTCCGGATTAACTATGGCTACACCTTC. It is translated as CASSPQVRINYGYTF.

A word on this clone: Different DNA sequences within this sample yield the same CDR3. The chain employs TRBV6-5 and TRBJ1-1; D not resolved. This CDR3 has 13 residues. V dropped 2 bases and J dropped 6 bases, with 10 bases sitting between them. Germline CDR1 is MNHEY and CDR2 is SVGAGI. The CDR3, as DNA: TGTGCCAGCAGTTACGGCGGGGTCTCTGAAGCTTTCTTT. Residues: CASSYGGVSEAFF.

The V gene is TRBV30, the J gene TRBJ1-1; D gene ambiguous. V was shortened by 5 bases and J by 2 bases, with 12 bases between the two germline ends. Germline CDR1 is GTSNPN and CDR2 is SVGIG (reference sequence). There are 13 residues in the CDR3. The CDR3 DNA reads TGTGCCTGGGGGTTCTACCGCAACACTGAAGCTTTCTTT. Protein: CAWGFYRNTEAFF.

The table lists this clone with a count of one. CDR3 residues: CASSVRGGVGEKLFF. CDR3 coding DNA: TGTGCCAGCAGCGTCCGCGGGGGAGTGGGCGAAAAACTGTTTTTT. The chain combines TRBV5-8 with TRBJ1-4; TRBD1 is a possible D gene (5 bases). Germline lookup yields CDR1 SGHTS and CDR2 YDEGEE. The CDR3 has 15 amino acids. V lost 4 bases to trimming and J lost 8 bases, with 18 bases between them.

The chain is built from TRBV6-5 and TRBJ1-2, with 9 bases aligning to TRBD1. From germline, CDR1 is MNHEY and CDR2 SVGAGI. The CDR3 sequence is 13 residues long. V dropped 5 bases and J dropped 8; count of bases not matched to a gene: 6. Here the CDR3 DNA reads TGTGCCAGCAGTCCTAGACAGGGGGGGGGCTACACCTTC. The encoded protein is CASSPRQGGGYTF.

Written as DNA, the CDR3 is TGTGCCAGCAGCCGCGAGGTGGCTTCTGGGGCCAACGTCCTGACTTTC. Protein: CASSREVASGANVLTF. The chain couples TRBV27 to TRBJ2-6; no clear D. CDR3 size: 16 residues. In germline, CDR1 is MNHEY, CDR2 SMNVEV (reference sequence). Trimming removed 6 bases at V and 1 base at J, with 13 bases between.

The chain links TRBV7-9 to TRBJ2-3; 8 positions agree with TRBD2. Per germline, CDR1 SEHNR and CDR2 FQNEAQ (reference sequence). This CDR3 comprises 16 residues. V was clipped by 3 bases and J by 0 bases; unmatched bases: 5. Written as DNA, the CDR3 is TGTGCCAGCAGCTTCGGACTAGCCACTAGCACAGATACGCAGTATTTT. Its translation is CASSFGLATSTDTQYF.

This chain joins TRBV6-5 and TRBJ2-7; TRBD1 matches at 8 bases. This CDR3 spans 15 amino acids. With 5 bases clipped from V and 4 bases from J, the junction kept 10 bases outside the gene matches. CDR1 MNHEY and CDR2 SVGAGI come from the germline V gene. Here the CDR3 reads CASSRGQGRGYEQYF. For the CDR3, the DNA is TGTGCCAGCAGTAGAGGACAGGGCCGGGGGTACGAGCAGTACTTC.

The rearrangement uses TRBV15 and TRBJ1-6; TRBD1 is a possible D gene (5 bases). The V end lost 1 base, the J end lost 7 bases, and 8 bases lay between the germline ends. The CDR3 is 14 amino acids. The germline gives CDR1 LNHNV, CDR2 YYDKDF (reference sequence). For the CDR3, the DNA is TGTGCCACCAGCAGAGGGTCAGGGAATTCACCCCTCCACTTT. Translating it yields CATSRGSGNSPLHF.

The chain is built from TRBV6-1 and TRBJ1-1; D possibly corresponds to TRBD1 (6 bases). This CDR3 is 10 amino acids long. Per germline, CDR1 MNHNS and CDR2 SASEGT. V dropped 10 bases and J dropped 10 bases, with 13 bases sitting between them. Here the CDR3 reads CATYRVGAFF. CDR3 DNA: TGTGCCACCTACAGGGTTGGAGCTTTCTTT.

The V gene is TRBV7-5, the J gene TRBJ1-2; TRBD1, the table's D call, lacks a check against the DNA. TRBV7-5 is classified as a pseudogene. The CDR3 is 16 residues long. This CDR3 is CARSLRSTGAGYGYTF. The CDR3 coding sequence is TGTGCCAGAAGCTTAAGATCGACAGGGGCTGGCTATGGCTACACCTTC.

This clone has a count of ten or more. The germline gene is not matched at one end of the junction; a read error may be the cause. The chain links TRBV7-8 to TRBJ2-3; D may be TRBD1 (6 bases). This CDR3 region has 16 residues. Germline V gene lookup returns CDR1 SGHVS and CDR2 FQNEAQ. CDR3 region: CASSLEAGATTYTQYF. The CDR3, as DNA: TGTGCCAGCAGCTTAGAGGCAGGGGCGACCACATATACGCAGTATTTT.

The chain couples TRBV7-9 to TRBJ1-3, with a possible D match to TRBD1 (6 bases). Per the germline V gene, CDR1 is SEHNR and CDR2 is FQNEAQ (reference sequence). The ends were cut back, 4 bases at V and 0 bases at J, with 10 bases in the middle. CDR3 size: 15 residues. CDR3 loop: CASSWTVNSGNTIYF. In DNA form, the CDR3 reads TGTGCCAGCAGCTGGACAGTTAACTCTGGAAACACCATATATTTT. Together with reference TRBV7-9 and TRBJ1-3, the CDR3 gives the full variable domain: DTGVSQNPRHKITKRGQNVTFRCDPISEHNRLYWYRQTLGQGPEFLTYFQNEAQLEKSRLLSDRFSAERPKGSFSTLEIQRTEQGDSAMYLCASSWTVNSGNTIYFGEGSWLTVV.

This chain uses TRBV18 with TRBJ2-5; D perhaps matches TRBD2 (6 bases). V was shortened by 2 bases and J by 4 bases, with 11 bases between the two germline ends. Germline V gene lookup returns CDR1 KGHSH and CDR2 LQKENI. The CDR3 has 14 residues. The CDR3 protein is CASSPAGYRETQYF. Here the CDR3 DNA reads TGTGCCAGCTCACCAGCGGGATATCGAGAGACCCAGTACTTC.

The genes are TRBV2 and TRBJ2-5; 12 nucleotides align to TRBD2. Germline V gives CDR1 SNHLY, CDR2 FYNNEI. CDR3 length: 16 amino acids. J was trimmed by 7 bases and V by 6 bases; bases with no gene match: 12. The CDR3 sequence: CASRAGLAGSRGTQYF. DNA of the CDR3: TGTGCCAGCAGAGCAGGACTAGCGGGGTCAAGGGGGACCCAGTACTTC.

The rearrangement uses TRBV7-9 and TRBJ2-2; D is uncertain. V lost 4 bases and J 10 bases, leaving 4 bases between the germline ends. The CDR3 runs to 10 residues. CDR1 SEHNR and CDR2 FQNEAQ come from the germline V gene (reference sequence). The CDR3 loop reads CASSSLELFF. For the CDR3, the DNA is TGTGCCAGCAGCTCCCTGGAGCTGTTTTTT.

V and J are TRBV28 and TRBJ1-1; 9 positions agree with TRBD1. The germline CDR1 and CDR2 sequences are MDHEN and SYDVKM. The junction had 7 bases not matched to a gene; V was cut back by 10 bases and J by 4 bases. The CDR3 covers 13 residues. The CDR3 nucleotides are TGTGCCACCACACAGGGGGCGCCCACTGAAGCTTTCTTT. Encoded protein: CATTQGAPTEAFF.

This CDR3 reads CASSPLGTDASDTQYF. CDR3 nucleotides: TGTGCCAGCTCACCACTCGGGACCGACGCTTCAGATACGCAGTATTTT. The rearrangement links TRBV18 to TRBJ2-3; either TRBD1 or TRBD2 may fit D (5 bases each). V gave up 1 base and J gave up 4 bases, with 15 bases separating them. Germline V CDR1 and CDR2: KGHSH, LQKENI. The CDR3 has 16 amino acids.